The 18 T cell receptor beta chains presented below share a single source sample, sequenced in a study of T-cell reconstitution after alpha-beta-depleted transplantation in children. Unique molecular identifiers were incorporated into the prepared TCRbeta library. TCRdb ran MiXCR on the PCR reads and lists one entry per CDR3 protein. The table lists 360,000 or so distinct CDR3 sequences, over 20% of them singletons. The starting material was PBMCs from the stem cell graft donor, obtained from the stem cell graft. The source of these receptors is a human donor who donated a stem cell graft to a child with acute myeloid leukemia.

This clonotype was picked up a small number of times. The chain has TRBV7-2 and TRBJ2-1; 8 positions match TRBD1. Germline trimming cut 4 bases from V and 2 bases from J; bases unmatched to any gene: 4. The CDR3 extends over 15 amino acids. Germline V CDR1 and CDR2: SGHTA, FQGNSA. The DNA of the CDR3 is TGTGCCAGCAGCTACCGGACAGGGACCTACAATGAGCAGTTCTTC. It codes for CASSYRTGTYNEQFF.

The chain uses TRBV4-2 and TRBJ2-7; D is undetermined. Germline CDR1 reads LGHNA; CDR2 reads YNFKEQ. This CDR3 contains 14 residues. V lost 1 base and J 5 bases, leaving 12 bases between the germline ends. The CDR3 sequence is CASSQVRAADEQYF. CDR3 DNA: TGTGCCAGCAGCCAAGTTCGGGCGGCGGACGAGCAGTACTTC.

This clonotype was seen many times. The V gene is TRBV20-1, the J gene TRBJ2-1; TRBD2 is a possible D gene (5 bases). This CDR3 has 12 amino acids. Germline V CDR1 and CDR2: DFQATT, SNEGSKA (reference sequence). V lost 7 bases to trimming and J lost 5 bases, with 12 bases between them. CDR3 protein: CSVSLANNEQFF. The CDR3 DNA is TGCAGTGTCTCCCTAGCAAACAATGAGCAGTTCTTC.

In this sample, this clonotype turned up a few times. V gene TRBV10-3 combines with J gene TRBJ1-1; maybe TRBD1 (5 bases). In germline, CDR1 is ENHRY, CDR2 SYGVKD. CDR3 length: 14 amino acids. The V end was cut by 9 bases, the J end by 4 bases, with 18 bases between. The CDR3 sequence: CAITVGGSITEAFF. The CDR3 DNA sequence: TGTGCCATTACGGTCGGGGGGTCGATCACTGAAGCTTTCTTT.

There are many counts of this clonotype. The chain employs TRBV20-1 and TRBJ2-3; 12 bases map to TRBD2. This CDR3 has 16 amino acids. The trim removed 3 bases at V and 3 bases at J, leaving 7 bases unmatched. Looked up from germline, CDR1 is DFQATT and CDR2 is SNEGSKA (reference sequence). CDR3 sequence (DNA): TGCAGTGCTAGTGGACTAGCGGGACTGGGTACAGATACGCAGTATTTT. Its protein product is CSASGLAGLGTDTQYF.

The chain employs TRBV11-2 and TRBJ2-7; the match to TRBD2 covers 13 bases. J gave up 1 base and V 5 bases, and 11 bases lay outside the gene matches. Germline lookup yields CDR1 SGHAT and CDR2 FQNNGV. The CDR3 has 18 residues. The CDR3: CASSHRGMTSGRSYEQYF. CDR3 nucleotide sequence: TGTGCCAGCAGCCACCGAGGAATGACTAGCGGGAGGTCCTACGAGCAGTACTTC. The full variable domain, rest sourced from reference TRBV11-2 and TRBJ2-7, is EAGVAQSPRYKIIEKRQSVAFWCNPISGHATLYWYQQILGQGPKLLIQFQNNGVVDDSQLPKDRFSAERLKGVDSTLKIQPAKLEDSAVYLCASSHRGMTSGRSYEQYFGPGTRLTVT.

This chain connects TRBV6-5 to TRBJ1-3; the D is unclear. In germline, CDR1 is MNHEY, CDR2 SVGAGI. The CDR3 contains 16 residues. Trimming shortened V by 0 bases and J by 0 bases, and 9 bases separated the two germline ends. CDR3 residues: CASSYSIGFSGNTIYF. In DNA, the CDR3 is TGTGCCAGCAGTTACTCGATAGGGTTCTCTGGAAACACCATATATTTT.

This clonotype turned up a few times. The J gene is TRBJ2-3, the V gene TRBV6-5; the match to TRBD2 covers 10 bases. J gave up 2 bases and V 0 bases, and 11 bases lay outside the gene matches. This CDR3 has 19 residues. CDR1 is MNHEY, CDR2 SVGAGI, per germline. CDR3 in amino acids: CASSYSPPGLADYTDTQYF. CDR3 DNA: TGTGCCAGCAGTTACTCGCCCCCAGGACTAGCGGATTACACAGATACGCAGTATTTT.

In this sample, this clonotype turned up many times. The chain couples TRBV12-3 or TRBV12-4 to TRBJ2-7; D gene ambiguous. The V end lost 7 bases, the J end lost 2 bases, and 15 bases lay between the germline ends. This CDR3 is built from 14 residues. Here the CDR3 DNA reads TGTGCCAGCACCTCCCGGACGGCCCCCTACGAGCAGTACTTC. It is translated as CASTSRTAPYEQYF.

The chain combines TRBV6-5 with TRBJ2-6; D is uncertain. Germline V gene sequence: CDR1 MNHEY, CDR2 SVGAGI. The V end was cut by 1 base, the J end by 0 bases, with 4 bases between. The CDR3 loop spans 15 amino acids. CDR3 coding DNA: TGTGCCAGCAGTTACTGGGACTCTGGGGCCAACGTCCTGACTTTC. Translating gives CASSYWDSGANVLTF.

The CDR3 spells CASTVTSGRTDTQYF. CDR3 bases: TGTGCCAGCACCGTGACTAGCGGACGCACAGATACGCAGTATTTT. The chain couples TRBV12-3 or TRBV12-4 to TRBJ2-3; 9 nucleotides match TRBD2. Trimming took 7 bases from V and 1 from J; bases not matched to a gene: 6. The CDR3 spans 15 residues.

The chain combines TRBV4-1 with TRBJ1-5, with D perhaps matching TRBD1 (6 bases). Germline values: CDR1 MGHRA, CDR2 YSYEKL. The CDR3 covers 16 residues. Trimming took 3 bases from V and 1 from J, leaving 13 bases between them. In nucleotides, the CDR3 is TGCGCCAGCAGCCACTTGGGGGGGGGCAGCAATCAGCCCCAGCATTTT. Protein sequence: CASSHLGGGSNQPQHF.

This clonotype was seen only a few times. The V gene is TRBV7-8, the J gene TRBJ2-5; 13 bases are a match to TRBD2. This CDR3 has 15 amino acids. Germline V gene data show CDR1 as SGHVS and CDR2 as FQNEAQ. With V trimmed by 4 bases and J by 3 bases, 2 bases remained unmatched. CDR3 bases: TGTGCCAGCAGCTCGACTAGCGGGAGGAAAGAGACCCAGTACTTC. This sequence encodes CASSSTSGRKETQYF.

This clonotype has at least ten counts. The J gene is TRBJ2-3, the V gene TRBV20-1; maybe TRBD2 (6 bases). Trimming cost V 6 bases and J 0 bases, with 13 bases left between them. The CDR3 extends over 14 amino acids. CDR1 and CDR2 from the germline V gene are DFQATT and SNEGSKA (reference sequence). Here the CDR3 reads CSARRGTSTDTQYF. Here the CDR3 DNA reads TGCAGTGCCCGACGGGGGACTAGCACAGATACGCAGTATTTT.

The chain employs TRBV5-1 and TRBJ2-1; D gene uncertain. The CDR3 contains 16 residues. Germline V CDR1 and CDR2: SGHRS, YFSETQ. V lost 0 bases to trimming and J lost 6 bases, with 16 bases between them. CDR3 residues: CASSLDGSTDRNEQFF. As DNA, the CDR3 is TGCGCCAGCAGCTTGGACGGATCTACCGACCGCAATGAGCAGTTCTTC.

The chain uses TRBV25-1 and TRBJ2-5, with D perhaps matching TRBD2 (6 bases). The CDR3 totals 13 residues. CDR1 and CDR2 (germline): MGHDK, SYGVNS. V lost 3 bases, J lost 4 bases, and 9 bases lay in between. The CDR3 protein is CASSEEGTETQYF. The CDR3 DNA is TGTGCCAGCAGTGAGGAGGGGACAGAGACCCAGTACTTC. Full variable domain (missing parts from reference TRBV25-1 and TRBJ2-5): EADIYQTPRYLVIGTGKKITLECSQTMGHDKMYWYQQDPGMELHLIHYSYGVNSTEKGDLSSESTVSRIRTEHFPLTLESARPSHTSQYLCASSEEGTETQYFGPGTRLLVL.

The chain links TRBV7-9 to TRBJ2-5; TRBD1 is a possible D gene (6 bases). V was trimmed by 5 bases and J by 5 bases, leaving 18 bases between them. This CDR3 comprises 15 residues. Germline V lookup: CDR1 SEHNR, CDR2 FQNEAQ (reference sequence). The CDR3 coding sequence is TGTGCCAGCAGCGATCGACAGGACTTTCTGGAGACCCAGTACTTC. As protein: CASSDRQDFLETQYF.

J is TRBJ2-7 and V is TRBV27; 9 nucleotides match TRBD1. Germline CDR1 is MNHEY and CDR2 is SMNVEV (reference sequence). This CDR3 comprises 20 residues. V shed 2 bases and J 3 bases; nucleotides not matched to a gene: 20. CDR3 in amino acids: CASSLKRMGTGHGSGYEQYF. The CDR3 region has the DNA TGTGCCAGCAGTTTAAAACGTATGGGGACAGGGCATGGTAGCGGCTACGAGCAGTACTTC.